This T cell receptor (beta chain) was documented in a study of blood T cell repertoires in COVID-19. In the study overall: Collection of acute and convalescent COVID-19 samples took place in the United States, Italy and Spain. T cells, B-cell-depleted T cells, or PBMCs supplied cDNA or gDNA.

J lost 5 bases, V lost 6 bases, and 6 bases had no gene match. Germline-derived CDR1 and CDR2 are MNHEY and SMNVEV (reference sequence). The CDR3 runs 15 residues. Source study methods: Reference gene primers were amplified, and this amplification served to estimate nucleated cell counts. Method: immunoSEQ multiplex PCR; TCRdb's copy keeps in-frame clones and lacks some. D and trimming were read from the DNA, whereas the V and J calls and clone size are those reported in that table. Of about 100,000 clones in the sample, roughly 79% were seen once. The sample consisted of peripheral blood. The receptor comes from a woman in her seventies with acute or convalescent COVID-19. The J gene is TRBJ1-6, the V gene TRBV27; 8 bases match TRBD1. The CDR3 protein is CASSRDRPNNSPLHF. The CDR3, as DNA: TGTGCCAGCAGCCGGGACAGGCCTAATAATTCACCCCTCCACTTT.